This entry lists 19 T cell receptor beta chains sequenced from one sample in a study of control samples from healthy donors and cancer patients. Sequencing used immunoSEQ multiplex PCR; TCRdb keeps in-frame clones, though not all of them. The sample lists 150,000 to 200,000 clones; about 90% were seen once. Sequenced: blood. Receptors originate from a woman in her 30s in good health.

Details on this clone: This CDR3 is also generated by other DNA sequences in the sample. DNA of the CDR3: TGTGCCAGCAGTTACTCCAGGGGCGGCAATCAGCCCCAGCATTTT. It specifies CASSYSRGGNQPQHF. This sequence joins TRBV6-5 and TRBJ1-5, with D perhaps matching TRBD1 (6 bases). The CDR3 loop spans 15 amino acids. Germline-derived CDR1 and CDR2 are MNHEY and SVGAGI. V was clipped by 0 bases and J by 2 bases, with 8 bases between them.

This rearrangement joins TRBV5-6 to TRBJ1-5; TRBD1 matches 7 bases. CDR1 SGHDT and CDR2 YYEEEE come from the germline V gene. This CDR3 contains 16 residues. Losses at the gene ends were 2 bases for V and 3 bases for J; bases not matched to a gene: 8. CDR3 sequence reads: CASSFGDSFFNQPQHF. The CDR3 region has the DNA TGTGCCAGCAGCTTTGGGGACAGCTTTTTCAATCAGCCCCAGCATTTT.

This sequence joins TRBV4-2 and TRBJ1-2; 9 positions agree with TRBD1. V shed 0 bases, J shed 6 bases, and the junction held 5 bases outside the gene matches. Germline V lookup: CDR1 LGHNA, CDR2 YNFKEQ. There are 15 residues in the CDR3. The CDR3: CASSQDNRGRDGYTF. CDR3 DNA: TGTGCCAGCAGCCAAGATAACAGGGGGCGGGATGGCTACACCTTC.

V is TRBV12-3 or TRBV12-4 and J is TRBJ2-5, with 7 bases fitting TRBD2. The length of the CDR3 is 13 residues. Trimming removed 6 bases from V and 4 bases from J; junction bases left unmatched: 5. This chain's CDR3 is CASRPGLLETQYF. The CDR3 bases are TGTGCCAGCAGGCCGGGACTACTAGAGACCCAGTACTTC.

For this clone: This sample includes further DNA sequences coding for the same CDR3. Here the CDR3 reads CASSLGVGGYNEQFF. The CDR3 DNA is TGTGCCAGCAGCTTAGGAGTGGGCGGTTACAATGAGCAGTTCTTC. The genes are TRBV13 and TRBJ2-1, with no clear D. This CDR3 spans 15 amino acids. Per the germline V gene, CDR1 is PRHDT and CDR2 is FYEKMQ (reference sequence). Trimming shortened V by 0 bases and J by 4 bases, and 10 bases separated the two germline ends.

The chain recombines TRBV27 with TRBJ2-3; 7 positions match TRBD2. The CDR3 runs 17 residues. The V gene end was trimmed by 4 bases and the J gene end by 5 bases; junction bases not matched to a gene: 15. Germline V gene sequence: CDR1 MNHEY, CDR2 SMNVEV (reference sequence). The CDR3 loop is CASSSSLGTPGGDTQYF. The CDR3 DNA follows: TGTGCCAGCAGTTCAAGCCTCGGGACGCCGGGAGGAGATACGCAGTATTTT.

J is TRBJ2-2 and V is TRBV5-1; TRBD2 agrees at 13 bases. Looked up from germline, CDR1 is SGHRS and CDR2 is YFSETQ. Trimming removed 2 bases from V and 0 bases from J; junction bases left unmatched: 4. The CDR3 runs 18 residues. The CDR3 DNA reads TGCGCCAGCAGCTTACTAGCGGGGGGGACAGCGAACACCGGGGAGCTGTTTTTT. Its protein is CASSLLAGGTANTGELFF.

The chain links TRBV7-2 to TRBJ1-1; a possible D gene is TRBD1 (6 bases). The CDR3 runs to 16 residues. Germline V gene sequence: CDR1 SGHTA, CDR2 FQGNSA. Deletions cut 6 bases from V and 0 bases from J, with 17 bases between. For the CDR3, the DNA is TGTGCCAGCAGTGTCGGAACAGGGAGTATGAACACTGAAGCTTTCTTT. Residues: CASSVGTGSMNTEAFF.

V usage is TRBV28 and J usage is TRBJ2-1, with 13 bases identical to TRBD2. Unmatched junction bases numbered 6, after V lost 9 bases and J lost 7 bases. This CDR3 has 14 residues. Germline loops: CDR1 MDHEN, CDR2 SYDVKM. The CDR3 sequence: CASLGTSGMNEQFF. The CDR3 nucleotides read TGTGCCAGTTTAGGGACTAGCGGGATGAATGAGCAGTTCTTC.

This clone has just one count. This sequence joins TRBV5-1 and TRBJ2-2; 11 nucleotides match TRBD1. The CDR3 is 15 residues long. The germline V gene has CDR1 SGHRS and CDR2 YFSETQ. The V and J ends lost 4 bases and 7 bases, in that order; junction bases with no gene match: 6. The CDR3 sequence: CASSTGTGGFGELFF. The DNA for the CDR3 is TGCGCCAGCAGCACCGGGACAGGGGGTTTCGGGGAGCTGTTTTTT.

The genes are TRBV28 and TRBJ2-5; the D gene is possibly TRBD2 (5 bases). The CDR3 runs 15 residues. Deletions cut 4 bases from V and 2 bases from J, with 14 bases between. CDR1 and CDR2 (germline): MDHEN, SYDVKM. As DNA, the CDR3 is TGTGCCAGCAGTTCTTCAGGAGAGGGTCAAGAGACCCAGTACTTC. This sequence encodes CASSSSGEGQETQYF.

The rearrangement joins TRBV7-9 to TRBJ1-4, with 8 bases lining up with TRBD1. This CDR3 is 14 amino acids long. CDR1 is SEHNR, CDR2 FQNEAQ, per germline (reference sequence). V lost 5 bases, J lost 5 bases, and 4 bases stayed unmatched. The CDR3 spells CASSPTGGNEKLFF. The CDR3 nucleotides are TGTGCCAGCAGCCCCACAGGGGGGAATGAAAAACTGTTTTTT.

This clone was observed a single time. V is TRBV30 and J is TRBJ1-6; 8 positions agree with TRBD1. J gave up 7 bases and V 2 bases, and 10 bases lay outside the gene matches. The germline V gene has CDR1 GTSNPN and CDR2 SVGIG (reference sequence). The CDR3 totals 16 residues. In DNA form, the CDR3 reads TGTGCCTGGAGTAAGGGGCAGGGGGCGATGAATTCACCCCTCCACTTT. Protein product: CAWSKGQGAMNSPLHF.

The chain recombines TRBV30 with TRBJ1-2, with D perhaps TRBD1 (5 bases). Germline V gene lookup returns CDR1 GTSNPN and CDR2 SVGIG (reference sequence). The V end lost 0 bases, the J end lost 3 bases, and 11 bases lay between the germline ends. CDR3 length: 14 amino acids. The CDR3 DNA is TGTGCCTGGAGTGTAAGCAGGGCATACTATGGCTACACCTTC. Its protein product is CAWSVSRAYYGYTF.

A few counts support this clone. The V gene is TRBV2, the J gene TRBJ1-2; D gene ambiguous. Trimming shortened V by 8 bases and J by 10 bases, and 14 bases separated the two germline ends. This CDR3 has 11 residues. Germline lookup yields CDR1 SNHLY and CDR2 FYNNEI. The CDR3 DNA reads TGTGCCAGCGCCCGCGGGTCATACTACACCTTC. Its translation: CASARGSYYTF.

The J gene is TRBJ1-5, the V gene TRBV19, with a tentative D call TRBD1 (5 bases). Between the trimmed V and J ends, which lost 0 bases and 5 bases, there was a span of 11 bases. The germline CDR1 and CDR2 sequences are LNHDA and SQIVND (reference sequence). The CDR3 contains 15 residues. CDR3 loop: CASSIERGADQPQHF. The CDR3 DNA reads as TGTGCCAGTAGTATAGAGAGGGGAGCCGATCAGCCCCAGCATTTT. The variable domain in full, with the rest retrieved from reference TRBV19 and TRBJ1-5, is DGGITQSPKYLFRKEGQNVTLSCEQNLNHDAMYWYRQDPGQGLRLIYYSQIVNDFQKGDIAEGYSVSREKKESFPLTVTSAQKNPTAFYLCASSIERGADQPQHFGDGTRLSIL.

This rearrangement joins TRBV15 to TRBJ2-3; D unresolved. The CDR3 has 13 residues. The V end lost 3 bases, the J end lost 1 base, and 5 bases lay between the germline ends. Germline CDR1 is LNHNV and CDR2 is YYDKDF (reference sequence). The CDR3 DNA sequence: TGTGCCACCAGCAGGGACCGCACAGATACGCAGTATTTT. Encoded protein: CATSRDRTDTQYF.

The chain uses TRBV5-5 and TRBJ1-3; 7 nucleotides match TRBD1. The CDR3 sequence is 16 residues long. With V trimmed by 4 bases and J by 4 bases, 11 bases remained unmatched. Looked up from germline, CDR1 is SGHKS and CDR2 is YYEKEE (reference sequence). The CDR3 DNA reads as TGTGCCAGCAGCCGACCCGCAGGGGGGTTCGGAAACACCATATATTTT. Translated: CASSRPAGGFGNTIYF.

The chain joins TRBV30 to TRBJ2-5; 9 nucleotides agree with TRBD2. The germline V gene encodes CDR1 GTSNPN and CDR2 SVGIG (reference sequence). Trimming at V came to 0 bases and at J to 2 bases, leaving 7 bases not matched to a gene. The CDR3 extends over 16 amino acids. This chain's CDR3 is CAWSVRASGAQETQYF. As DNA, the CDR3 is TGTGCCTGGAGTGTACGGGCTAGCGGGGCACAAGAGACCCAGTACTTC.